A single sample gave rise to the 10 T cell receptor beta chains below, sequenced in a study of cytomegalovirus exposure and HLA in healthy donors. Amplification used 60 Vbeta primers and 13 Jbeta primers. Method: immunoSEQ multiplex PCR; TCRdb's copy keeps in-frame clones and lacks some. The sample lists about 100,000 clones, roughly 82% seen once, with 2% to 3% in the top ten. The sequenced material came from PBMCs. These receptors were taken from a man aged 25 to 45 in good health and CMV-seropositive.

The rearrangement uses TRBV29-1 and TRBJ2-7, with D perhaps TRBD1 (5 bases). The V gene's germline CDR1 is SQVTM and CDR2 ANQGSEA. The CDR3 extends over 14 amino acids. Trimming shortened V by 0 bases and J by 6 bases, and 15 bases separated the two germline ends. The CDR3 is CSVEDLRQPAEQYF. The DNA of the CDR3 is TGCAGCGTTGAAGATCTGAGACAGCCAGCCGAGCAGTACTTC.

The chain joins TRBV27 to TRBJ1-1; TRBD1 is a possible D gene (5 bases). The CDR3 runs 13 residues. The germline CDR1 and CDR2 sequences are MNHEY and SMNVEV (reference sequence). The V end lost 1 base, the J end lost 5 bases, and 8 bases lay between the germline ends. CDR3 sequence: CASSLWGVTEAFF. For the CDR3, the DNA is TGTGCCAGCAGTTTATGGGGGGTGACTGAAGCTTTCTTT.

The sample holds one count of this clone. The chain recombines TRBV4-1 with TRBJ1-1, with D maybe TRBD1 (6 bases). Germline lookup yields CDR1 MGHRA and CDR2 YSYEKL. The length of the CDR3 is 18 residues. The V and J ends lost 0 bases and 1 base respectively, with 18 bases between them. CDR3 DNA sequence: TGCGCCAGCAGCCAAGATCATTTAAGGGGGAGCTGGAACACTGAAGCTTTCTTT. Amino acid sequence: CASSQDHLRGSWNTEAFF.

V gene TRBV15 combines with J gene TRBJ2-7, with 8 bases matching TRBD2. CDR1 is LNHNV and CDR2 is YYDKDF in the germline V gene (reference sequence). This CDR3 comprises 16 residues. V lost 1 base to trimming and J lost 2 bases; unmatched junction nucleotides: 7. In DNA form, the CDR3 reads TGTGCCACCAGCAGAGGAAGCGGGGGCACGCCCTACGAGCAGTACTTC. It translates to CATSRGSGGTPYEQYF.

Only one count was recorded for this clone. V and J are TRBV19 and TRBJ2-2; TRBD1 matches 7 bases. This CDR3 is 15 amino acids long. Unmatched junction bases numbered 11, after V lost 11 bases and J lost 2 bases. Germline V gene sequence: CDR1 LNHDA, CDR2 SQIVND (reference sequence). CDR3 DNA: TGTGCCTCTAGAGCTGGGACAGCAAACACCGGGGAGCTGTTTTTT. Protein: CASRAGTANTGELFF.

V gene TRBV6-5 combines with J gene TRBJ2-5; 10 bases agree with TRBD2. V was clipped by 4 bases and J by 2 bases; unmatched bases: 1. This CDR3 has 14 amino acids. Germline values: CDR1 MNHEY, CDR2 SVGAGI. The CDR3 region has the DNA TGTGCCAGCAGTTCACTAGCGGGGCAAGAGACCCAGTACTTC. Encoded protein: CASSSLAGQETQYF.

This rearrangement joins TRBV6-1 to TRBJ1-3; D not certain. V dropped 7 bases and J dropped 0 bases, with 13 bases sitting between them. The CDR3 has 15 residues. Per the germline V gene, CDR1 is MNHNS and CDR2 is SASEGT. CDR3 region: CASNFRRSSGNTIYF. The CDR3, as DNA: TGTGCCAGCAACTTTCGAAGGAGCTCTGGAAACACCATATATTTT.

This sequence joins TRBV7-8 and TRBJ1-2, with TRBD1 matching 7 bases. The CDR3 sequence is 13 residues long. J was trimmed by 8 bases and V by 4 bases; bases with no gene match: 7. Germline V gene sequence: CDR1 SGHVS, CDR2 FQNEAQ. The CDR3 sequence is CASSSGSTGGYTF. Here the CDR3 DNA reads TGTGCCAGCAGCTCCGGATCGACAGGGGGCTACACCTTC.

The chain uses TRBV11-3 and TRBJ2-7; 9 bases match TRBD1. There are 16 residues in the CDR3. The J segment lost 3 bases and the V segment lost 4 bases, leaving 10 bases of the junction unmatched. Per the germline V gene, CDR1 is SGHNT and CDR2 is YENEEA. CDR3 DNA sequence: TGTGCCAGCAGCTCTTCCGGGACAGGGCCCCTCTACGAGCAGTACTTC. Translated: CASSSSGTGPLYEQYF. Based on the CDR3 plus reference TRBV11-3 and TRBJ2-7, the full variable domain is EAGVVQSPRYKIIEKKQPVAFWCNPISGHNTLYWYLQNLGQGPELLIRYENEEAVDDSQLPKDRFSAERLKGVDSTLKIQPAELGDSAVYLCASSSSGTGPLYEQYFGPGTRLTVT.

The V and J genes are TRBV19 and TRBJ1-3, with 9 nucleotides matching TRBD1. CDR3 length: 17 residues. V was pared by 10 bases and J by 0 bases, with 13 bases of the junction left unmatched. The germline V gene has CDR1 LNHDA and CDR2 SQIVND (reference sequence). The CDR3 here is CATSPGTGHLSGNTIYF. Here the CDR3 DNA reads TGTGCCACTTCCCCCGGGACAGGGCATCTCTCTGGAAACACCATATATTTT.